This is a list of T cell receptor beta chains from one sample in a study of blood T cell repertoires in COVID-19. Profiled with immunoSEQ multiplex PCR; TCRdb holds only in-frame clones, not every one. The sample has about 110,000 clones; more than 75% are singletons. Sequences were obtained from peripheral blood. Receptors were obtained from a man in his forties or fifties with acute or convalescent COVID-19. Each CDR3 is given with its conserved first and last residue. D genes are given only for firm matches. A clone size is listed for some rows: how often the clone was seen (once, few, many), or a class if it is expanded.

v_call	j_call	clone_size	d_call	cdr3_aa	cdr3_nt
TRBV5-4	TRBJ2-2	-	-	CASSRRRHANTGELFF	TGTGCCAGCAGCCGAAGACGACACGCGAACACCGGGGAGCTGTTTTTT
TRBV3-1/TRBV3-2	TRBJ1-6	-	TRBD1	CASSHGTGTEYSPLHF	TGTGCCAGCAGCCACGGCACTGGGACAGAGTATTCACCCCTCCACTTT
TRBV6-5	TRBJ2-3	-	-	CASPRDRVTDTQYF	TGTGCCAGCCCGCGGGACAGAGTCACAGATACGCAGTATTTT
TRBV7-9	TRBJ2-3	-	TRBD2	CASSSRGAGSTDTQYF	TGTGCCAGCAGCTCCCGTGGAGCGGGGAGCACAGATACGCAGTATTTT
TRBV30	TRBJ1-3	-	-	CAWSFGSGNTIYF	TGTGCCTGGAGTTTCGGTTCTGGAAACACCATATATTTT
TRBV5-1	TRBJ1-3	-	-	CASSAGDTIYF	TGCGCCAGCAGCGCAGGGGACACCATATATTTT
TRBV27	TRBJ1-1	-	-	CASSRRGQAEAFF	TGTGCCAGCTCTAGGCGGGGGCAGGCTGAAGCTTTCTTT
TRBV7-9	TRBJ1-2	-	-	CASSLGQEGYTF	TGTGCCAGCAGTCTTGGACAAGAGGGCTACACCTTC
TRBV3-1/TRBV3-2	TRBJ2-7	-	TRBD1	CASSQVPPTGVVVYEQYF	TGTGCCAGCAGCCAAGTCCCCCCTACAGGGGTAGTCGTTTACGAGCAGTACTTC
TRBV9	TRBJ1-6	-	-	CASSEKNRVSPLHF	TGTGCCAGCAGCGAAAAAAACAGGGTTTCACCCCTCCACTTT
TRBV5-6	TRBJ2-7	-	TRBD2	CASSLAGGPHEQYF	TGTGCCAGCAGCTTGGCGGGAGGGCCCCACGAGCAGTACTTC
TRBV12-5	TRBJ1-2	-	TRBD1	CASGGDRANYGYTF	TGTGCTAGTGGTGGGGACAGAGCTAACTATGGCTACACCTTC
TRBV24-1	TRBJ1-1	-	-	CATSDLSGTMNTEAFF	TGTGCCACCAGTGATCTGTCCGGGACAATGAACACTGAAGCTTTCTTT
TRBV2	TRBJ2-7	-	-	CASSDPAGPFRDEQYF	TGTGCCAGCAGTGATCCCGCAGGTCCATTTCGTGACGAGCAGTACTTC
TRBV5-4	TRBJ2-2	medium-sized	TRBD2	CASSWGLAGVRGNTGELFF	TGTGCCAGCAGCTGGGGACTAGCGGGAGTTAGAGGGAACACCGGGGAGCTGTTTTTT
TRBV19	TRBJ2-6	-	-	CATNQGTGANVLTF	TGTGCCACCAACCAGGGGACTGGGGCCAACGTCCTGACTTTC
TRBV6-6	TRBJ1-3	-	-	CASSRTGGSGNTIYF	TGTGCCAGCAGCCGGACCGGGGGCTCTGGAAACACCATATATTTT
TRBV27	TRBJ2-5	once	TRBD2	CASSPGLVDIQETQYF	TGTGCCAGCAGTCCGGGACTAGTGGACATCCAAGAGACCCAGTACTTC
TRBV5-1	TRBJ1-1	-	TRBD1	CASSRQGEMNTEAFF	TGCGCCAGCAGCCGACAGGGGGAGATGAACACTGAAGCTTTCTTT
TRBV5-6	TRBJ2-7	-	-	CASGLHEQYF	TGTGCCAGCGGCCTGCACGAGCAGTACTTC
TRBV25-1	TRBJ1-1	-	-	CASSAGHSNTEAFF	TGTGCCAGCAGTGCCGGACACTCCAACACTGAAGCTTTCTTT
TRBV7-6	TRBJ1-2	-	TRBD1	CASSLDVGTENYGYTF	TGTGCCAGCAGCTTAGACGTAGGGACAGAGAACTATGGCTACACCTTC
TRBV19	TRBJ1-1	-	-	CASTWGGPNTEAFF	TGTGCCAGTACCTGGGGAGGCCCGAACACTGAAGCTTTCTTT
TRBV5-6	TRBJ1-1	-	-	CASSLPGNTEAFF	TGTGCCAGCAGCTTGCCAGGGAACACTGAAGCTTTCTTT
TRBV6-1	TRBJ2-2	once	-	CASSEPGQGTGELFF	TGTGCCAGCAGTGAACCAGGGCAGGGGACCGGGGAGCTGTTTTTT
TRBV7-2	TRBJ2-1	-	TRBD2	CASNERGPLGNEQFF	TGTGCCAGCAACGAGCGGGGGCCACTGGGAAATGAGCAGTTCTTC
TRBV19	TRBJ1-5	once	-	CATTNPNFGNQPQHF	TGTGCCACCACGAACCCCAACTTTGGCAATCAGCCCCAGCATTTT
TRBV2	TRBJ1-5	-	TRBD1	CASSYRGRAQPQHF	TGTGCCAGCAGTTACAGGGGTCGAGCTCAGCCCCAGCATTTT
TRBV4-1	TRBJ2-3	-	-	CASSTPPRDTTADTQYF	TGCGCCAGCAGCACTCCCCCCAGGGACACCACAGCAGATACGCAGTATTTT
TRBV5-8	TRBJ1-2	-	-	CASSRDTNYGYTF	TGTGCCAGCAGCCGGGACACGAACTATGGCTACACCTTC
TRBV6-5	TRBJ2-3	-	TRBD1	CASSSDRAATQYF	TGTGCCAGCAGCTCCGACAGGGCGGCTACGCAGTATTTT
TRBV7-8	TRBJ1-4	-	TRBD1	CASSEAGTGVEKLFF	TGTGCCAGCAGCGAGGCCGGGACAGGGGTTGAAAAACTGTTTTTT
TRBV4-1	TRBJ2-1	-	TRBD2	CASSQEELAGREQFF	TGCGCCAGCAGCCAAGAAGAACTAGCGGGAAGGGAGCAGTTCTTC
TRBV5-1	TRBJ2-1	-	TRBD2	CASSLSSGRGFGEQFF	TGCGCCAGCAGCTTGTCTAGCGGGAGGGGATTCGGCGAGCAGTTCTTC
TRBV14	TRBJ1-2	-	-	CASSQDLGKGITNYGYTF	TGTGCCAGCAGCCAAGATCTAGGCAAGGGGATAACTAACTATGGCTACACCTTC
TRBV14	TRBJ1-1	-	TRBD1	CASSQRRTGVAFF	TGTGCCAGCAGCCAAAGGAGGACAGGGGTAGCTTTCTTT
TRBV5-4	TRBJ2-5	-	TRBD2	CASSLLAGAETQYF	TGTGCCAGCAGCTTACTAGCGGGAGCTGAGACCCAGTACTTC
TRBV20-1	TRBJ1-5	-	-	CSASLSNQPQHF	TGCAGTGCTAGTCTTAGCAATCAGCCCCAGCATTTT
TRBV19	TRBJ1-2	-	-	CASSVEDSPWGYTF	TGTGCCAGTAGTGTAGAAGACAGCCCTTGGGGCTACACCTTC
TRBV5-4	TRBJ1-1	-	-	CASSSPAPRDTEAFF	TGTGCCAGCAGCTCGCCTGCCCCACGGGACACTGAAGCTTTCTTT
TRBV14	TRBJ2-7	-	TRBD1	CASSPGRTGSYEQYF	TGTGCCAGCAGTCCCGGACGGACAGGATCCTACGAGCAGTACTTC
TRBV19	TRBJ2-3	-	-	CASSATTKRAITDTQYF	TGTGCCAGTAGTGCGACGACTAAGCGGGCGATCACAGATACGCAGTATTTT
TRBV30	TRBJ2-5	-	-	CASEPAGWRETQYF	TGTGCCTCGGAGCCTGCGGGCTGGAGGGAGACCCAGTACTTC
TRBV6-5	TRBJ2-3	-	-	CASSKRVSTDTQYF	TGTGCCAGCAGCAAGCGGGTGAGCACAGATACGCAGTATTTT
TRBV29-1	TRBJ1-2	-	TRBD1	CSVDPTGEESNGYTF	TGCAGCGTTGACCCCACAGGGGAGGAATCGAATGGCTACACCTTC
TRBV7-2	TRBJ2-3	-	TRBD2	CASSLALAGALSTDTQYF	TGTGCCAGCAGCTTAGCTCTAGCGGGGGCCCTTAGCACAGATACGCAGTATTTT
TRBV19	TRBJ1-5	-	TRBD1	CASSIGDRVKPQHF	TGTGCCAGTAGTATAGGGGACAGGGTCAAGCCCCAGCATTTT
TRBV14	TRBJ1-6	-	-	CASRRDLNSPLHF	TGTGCCAGCAGGCGGGACTTGAATTCACCCCTCCACTTT
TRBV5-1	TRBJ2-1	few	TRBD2	CASSFRAGVGNEQFF	TGCGCCAGCAGCTTCAGGGCGGGAGTAGGCAATGAGCAGTTCTTC
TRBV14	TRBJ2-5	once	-	CASSHGLRGTVPQETQYF	TGTGCCAGCAGCCATGGTCTACGGGGGACGGTGCCTCAAGAGACCCAGTACTTC
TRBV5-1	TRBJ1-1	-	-	CASSLAGLTTEAFF	TGCGCCAGCAGCTTGGCAGGGTTGACCACTGAAGCTTTCTTT
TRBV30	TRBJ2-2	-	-	CAWSQGFGELFF	TGTGCCTGGAGTCAGGGGTTCGGGGAGCTGTTTTTT
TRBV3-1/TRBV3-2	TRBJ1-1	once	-	CASSQAFEAFF	TGTGCCAGCAGCCAAGCTTTTGAAGCTTTCTTT
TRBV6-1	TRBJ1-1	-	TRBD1	CASSDLGQGLGTEAFF	TGTGCCAGCAGTGATTTAGGACAGGGCCTGGGCACTGAAGCTTTCTTT
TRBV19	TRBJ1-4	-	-	CATKKEVANEKLFF	TGTGCCACCAAAAAGGAGGTAGCTAATGAAAAACTGTTTTTT
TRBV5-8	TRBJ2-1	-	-	CASSLRRFGDEQFF	TGTGCCAGCAGCTTGAGAAGATTCGGGGATGAGCAGTTCTTC
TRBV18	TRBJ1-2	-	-	CASSLDSYNYGYTF	TGTGCCAGCTCCCTGGACAGCTATAACTATGGCTACACCTTC
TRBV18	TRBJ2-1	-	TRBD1	CASSKRGQDYEQFF	TGTGCCAGCTCAAAACGGGGACAGGACTATGAGCAGTTCTTC
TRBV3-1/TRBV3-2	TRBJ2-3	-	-	CASSQALHRVSGTDTQYF	TGTGCCAGCAGCCAAGCCCTTCACAGGGTTTCGGGCACAGATACGCAGTATTTT